This T cell receptor (beta chain) was captured by sequencing in a study of vaccination and CD4 T cells after COVID-19. Sequenced with the Oncomine TCR Beta short-read assay was DNA taken from cultured CD4+ T cells. TCRdb re-called the PCR reads with MiXCR, one entry per CDR3 protein. The sample shows 14,000 to 15,000 distinct CDR3 sequences, over 45% of them seen only once. This clonotype has only a few counts. As yet, its antigen is unknown. This sample's treatment: approximately 11-day PBMC culture with coronavirus spike peptide pools or control peptides (ViraFEST assay). Under the ViraFEST approach, antigen-specific T cells were expanded with peptide pools and TCRs subsequently sequenced. The CDR3 spans 14 residues. Deletions cut 7 bases from V and 5 bases from J, with 12 bases between. Germline V gene data show CDR1 as MNHNS and CDR2 as SASEGT.

This sequence originates from a human donor with COVID-19. Specimen: cultured CD4+ T cells from blood, collected after SARS-CoV-2 vaccination. V is TRBV6-1 and J is TRBJ1-6; D is unclear. In DNA, the CDR3 is TGTGCCAGCAACCCGGAGGCTGATAATTCACCCCTCCACTTT. It codes for CASNPEADNSPLHF.